The rows below give T cell receptor beta chains drawn from one sample of a study of T-cell memory formation after mild COVID-19. TCRdb used MiXCR to reprocess the 5' RACE reads, holding one entry per CDR3 protein. The repertoire holds 400,000 to 500,000 distinct CDR3 sequences, with more than 15% as singletons. The sample was PBMCs or a T cell subset sorted from them (not recorded which). The origin of the receptors is a man aged 18 to 29 who had mild COVID-19 (a few samples of this study predate the infection). Cell type and time point are not known. CDR3s include the opening cysteine and the closing phenylalanine or tryptophan. Each record gives: clone size, J gene, D gene, V gene, CDR3 protein, CDR3 DNA. A D gene is named only where the DNA matches it firmly. Expanded clones are given a class, and other clones once, few, many or no size at all.

clone size: NA
J gene: TRBJ2-1
D gene: NA
V gene: TRBV2
CDR3 protein: CASYLSTATQDSYNEQFF
CDR3 DNA: TGTGCCAGCTATCTTTCGACAGCGACCCAAGACTCCTACAATGAGCAGTTCTTC

clone size: few
J gene: TRBJ1-2
D gene: TRBD1
V gene: TRBV12-3/TRBV12-4
CDR3 protein: CATLQGSGYTF
CDR3 DNA: TGTGCCACCCTACAGGGGTCTGGCTACACCTTC

clone size: NA
J gene: TRBJ2-3
D gene: NA
V gene: TRBV20-1
CDR3 protein: CSAKHSDTQYF
CDR3 DNA: TGCAGTGCTAAGCACTCCGATACGCAGTATTTT

clone size: NA
J gene: TRBJ2-5
D gene: NA
V gene: TRBV7-2
CDR3 protein: CASSFSVNRQETQYF
CDR3 DNA: TGTGCCAGCAGCTTCTCAGTAAACCGCCAAGAGACCCAGTACTTC

clone size: NA
J gene: TRBJ2-2
D gene: NA
V gene: TRBV7-9
CDR3 protein: CASSFTDTGELFF
CDR3 DNA: TGTGCCAGCAGCTTCACAGACACCGGGGAGCTGTTTTTT

clone size: NA
J gene: TRBJ1-1
D gene: NA
V gene: TRBV9
CDR3 protein: CATSPGRYTEAFF
CDR3 DNA: TGTGCCACTTCACCGGGACGGTACACTGAAGCTTTCTTT

clone size: few
J gene: TRBJ1-2
D gene: NA
V gene: TRBV29-1
CDR3 protein: CSVEGRETYGYTF
CDR3 DNA: TGCAGCGTTGAAGGCAGGGAGACCTATGGCTACACCTTC

clone size: NA
J gene: TRBJ1-1
D gene: TRBD1
V gene: TRBV6-1
CDR3 protein: CASSGGDREAFF
CDR3 DNA: TGTGCCAGCAGTGGGGGGGACAGGGAAGCTTTCTTT

clone size: few
J gene: TRBJ1-2
D gene: NA
V gene: TRBV5-1
CDR3 protein: CASSLAVNYGYTF
CDR3 DNA: TGCGCCAGCAGCTTGGCAGTTAACTATGGCTACACCTTC

clone size: few
J gene: TRBJ2-2
D gene: TRBD2
V gene: TRBV5-1
CDR3 protein: CASSPGVAGTGELFF
CDR3 DNA: TGCGCCAGCAGCCCTGGAGTAGCGGGCACCGGGGAGCTGTTTTTT

clone size: NA
J gene: TRBJ2-2
D gene: NA
V gene: TRBV19
CDR3 protein: CASSPPLGLGLRGNTGELFF
CDR3 DNA: TGTGCCAGTAGTCCCCCTCTGGGCCTAGGCCTAAGGGGTAACACCGGGGAGCTGTTTTTT

clone size: many
J gene: TRBJ2-1
D gene: NA
V gene: TRBV7-2
CDR3 protein: CASSLGGLEQFF
CDR3 DNA: TGTGCCAGCAGCTTGGGGGGACTTGAGCAGTTCTTC

clone size: few
J gene: TRBJ2-3
D gene: NA
V gene: TRBV11-2
CDR3 protein: CASSFAGADTQYF
CDR3 DNA: TGTGCCAGCAGCTTCGCGGGGGCTGATACGCAGTATTTT

clone size: NA
J gene: TRBJ2-1
D gene: TRBD1
V gene: TRBV7-2
CDR3 protein: CASSLVGTGGYEQFF
CDR3 DNA: TGTGCCAGCAGCTTAGTCGGGACAGGGGGCTATGAGCAGTTCTTC

clone size: few
J gene: TRBJ1-4
D gene: NA
V gene: TRBV4-1
CDR3 protein: CASSQEWTTNEKLFF
CDR3 DNA: TGCGCCAGCAGCCAAGAGTGGACAACTAATGAAAAACTGTTTTTT

clone size: few
J gene: TRBJ1-2
D gene: NA
V gene: TRBV20-1
CDR3 protein: CSAREDYGYTF
CDR3 DNA: TGCAGTGCTAGAGAGGACTATGGCTACACCTTC

clone size: NA
J gene: TRBJ2-1
D gene: TRBD2
V gene: TRBV5-1
CDR3 protein: CASSLTTSGANEQFF
CDR3 DNA: TGCGCCAGCAGCCTCACGACTAGCGGGGCCAATGAGCAGTTCTTC

clone size: NA
J gene: TRBJ2-6
D gene: TRBD1
V gene: TRBV20-1
CDR3 protein: CSARTGSGAGANVLTF
CDR3 DNA: TGCAGTGCGAGGACAGGGAGTGGGGCTGGGGCCAACGTCCTGACTTTC

clone size: few
J gene: TRBJ2-7
D gene: TRBD1
V gene: TRBV5-1
CDR3 protein: CASSLWGQDYEQYF
CDR3 DNA: TGCGCCAGCAGCTTATGGGGACAGGACTACGAGCAGTACTTC